This T cell receptor beta chain is drawn from a study of T cells in pancreatic ductal adenocarcinoma. Findings and caveats of the study: Compared with tumor, blood showed more total productive templates and around 8.1-fold more clonotypes. No significant tumor-blood clonality difference; means were about 0.1 and 0.07. Tumor-versus-blood clonality comparisons may be biased toward lower tumor diversity. Results skew toward the minority of patients with early-stage disease.

As regards this clone: Its antigen is currently unknown.

CDR3 length: 12 residues. Trimming cost V 0 bases and J 8 bases, with 8 bases left between them. CDR1 SGHKS and CDR2 YYEKEE come from the germline V gene (reference sequence). Assay: immunoSEQ multiplex PCR; the TCRdb copy retains only in-frame clones and omits some. The repertoire holds about 100,000 clones, 90% to 95% seen once, with less than 4% in the top ten. No neoadjuvant therapy was given to the selected pancreatic ductal adenocarcinoma patients before their surgery. Sequencing input: PBMCs. The J gene is TRBJ1-1, the V gene TRBV5-5, with D perhaps TRBD1 (5 bases). The receptor's source is a human donor with pancreatic ductal adenocarcinoma. The CDR3 nucleotides read TGTGCCAGCAGCTTGGCGGGGGGGGAAGCTTTCTTT. Its translation: CASSLAGGEAFF. The complete variable domain, with remaining parts taken from reference TRBV5-5 and TRBJ1-1, reads DAGVTQSPTHLIKTRGQQVTLRCSPISGHKSVSWYQQVLGQGPQFIFQYYEKEERGRGNFPDRFSARQFPNYSSELNVNALLLGDSALYLCASSLAGGEAFFGQGTRLTVV.